This T cell receptor (beta chain) originates from a study of blood T cell repertoires in COVID-19. Authors' methods: Reference gene primer amplification gave nucleated cell count estimates. Clones were sequenced by immunoSEQ multiplex PCR, and TCRdb holds only the in-frame ones, with some missing. From that table come the V and J calls and clone size; the DNA was used to work out D and trimming. Here the sample spans about 59,000 clones, approximately 80% being singletons. Sequenced input: peripheral blood. The receptor's source is a man older than 75 with acute or convalescent COVID-19.

Here the CDR3 reads CASSLGLANEQFF. The CDR3 bases are TGCGCCAGCAGCCTTGGACTAGCCAATGAGCAGTTCTTC. V is TRBV4-1 and J is TRBJ2-1; the match to TRBD2 covers 8 bases. The CDR3 has 13 amino acids. CDR1 MGHRA and CDR2 YSYEKL come from the germline V gene. The ends lost 4 bases at V and 6 bases at J; junction bases unmatched: 2.